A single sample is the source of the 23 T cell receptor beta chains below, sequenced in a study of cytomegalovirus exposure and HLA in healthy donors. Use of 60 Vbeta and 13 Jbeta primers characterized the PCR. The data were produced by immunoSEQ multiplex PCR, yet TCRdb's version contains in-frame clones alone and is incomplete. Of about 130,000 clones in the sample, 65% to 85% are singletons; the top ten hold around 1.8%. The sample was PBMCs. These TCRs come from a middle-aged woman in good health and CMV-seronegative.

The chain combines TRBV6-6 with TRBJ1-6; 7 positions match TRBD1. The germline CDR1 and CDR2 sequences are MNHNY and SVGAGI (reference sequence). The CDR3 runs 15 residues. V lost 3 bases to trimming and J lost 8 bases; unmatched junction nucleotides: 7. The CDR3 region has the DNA TGTGCCAGCAGTTATACTACAGGGGAGGATTCACCCCTCCACTTT. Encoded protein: CASSYTTGEDSPLHF.

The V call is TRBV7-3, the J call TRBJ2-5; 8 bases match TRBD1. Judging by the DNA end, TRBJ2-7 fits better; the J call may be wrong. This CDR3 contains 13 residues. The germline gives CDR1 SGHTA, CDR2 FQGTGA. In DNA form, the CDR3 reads TGTGCCAGCAGCTTTGGGACAGGATACGAGCAGTACTTC. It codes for CASSFGTGYEQYF.

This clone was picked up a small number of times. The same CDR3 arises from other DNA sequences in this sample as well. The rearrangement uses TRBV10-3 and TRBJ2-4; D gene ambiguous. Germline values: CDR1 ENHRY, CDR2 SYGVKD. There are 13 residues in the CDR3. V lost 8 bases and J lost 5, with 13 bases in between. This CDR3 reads CAIGGQYENIQYF. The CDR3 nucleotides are TGTGCCATCGGTGGTCAGTATGAAAACATTCAGTACTTC.

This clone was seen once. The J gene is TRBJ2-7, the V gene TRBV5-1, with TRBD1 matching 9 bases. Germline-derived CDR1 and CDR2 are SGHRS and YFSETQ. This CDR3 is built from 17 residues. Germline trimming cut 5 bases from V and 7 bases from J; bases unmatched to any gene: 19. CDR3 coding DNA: TGCGCCAGCAGTGCTGTAGATCCGGGACAGGGAACATATGAGCAGTACTTC. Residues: CASSAVDPGQGTYEQYF. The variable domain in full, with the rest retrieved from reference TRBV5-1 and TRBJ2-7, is KAGVTQTPRYLIKTRGQQVTLSCSPISGHRSVSWYQQTPGQGLQFLFEYFSETQRNKGNFPGRFSGRQFSNSRSEMNVSTLELGDSALYLCASSAVDPGQGTYEQYFGPGTRLTVT.

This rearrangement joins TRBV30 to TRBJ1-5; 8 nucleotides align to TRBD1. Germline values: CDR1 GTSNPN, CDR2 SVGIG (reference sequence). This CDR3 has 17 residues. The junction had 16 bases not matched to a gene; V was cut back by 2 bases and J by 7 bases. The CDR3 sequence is CAWSPQAFGRGHQPQHF. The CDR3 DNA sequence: TGTGCCTGGAGTCCTCAGGCGTTCGGCAGGGGGCACCAGCCCCAGCATTTT.

The CDR3 nucleotides read TGTGCCAGCAGCACGGGACAGGGCCGTGGGGAATATAATTCACCCCTCCACTTT. Amino acids: CASSTGQGRGEYNSPLHF. The rearrangement joins TRBV9 to TRBJ1-6, with TRBD1 matching over 9 bases. V trimming: 4 bases; J trimming: 4 bases; junction bases outside the gene matches: 12. Looked up from germline, CDR1 is SGDLS and CDR2 is YYNGEE. The CDR3 contains 18 residues. The full variable domain, with the rest looked up from reference TRBV9 and TRBJ1-6, is DSGVTQTPKHLITATGQRVTLRCSPRSGDLSVYWYQQSLDQGLQFLIQYYNGEERAKGNILERFSAQQFPDLHSELNLSSLELGDSALYFCASSTGQGRGEYNSPLHFGNGTRLTVT.

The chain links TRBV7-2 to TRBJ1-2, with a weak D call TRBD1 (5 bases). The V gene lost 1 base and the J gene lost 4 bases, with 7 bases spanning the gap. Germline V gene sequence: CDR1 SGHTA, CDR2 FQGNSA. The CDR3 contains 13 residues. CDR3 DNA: TGTGCCAGCAGCTTAGGGGGCGGCTATGGCTACACCTTC. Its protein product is CASSLGGGYGYTF.

The CDR3 DNA follows: TGTGCCAGCAACACAGGACTATCTGGAAACACCATATATTTT. Translation: CASNTGLSGNTIYF. This rearrangement joins TRBV25-1 to TRBJ1-3; D is possibly TRBD1 (5 bases). The CDR3 contains 14 residues. Trimming stripped 7 bases from V and 1 base from J, with 11 bases between. Germline loops: CDR1 MGHDK, CDR2 SYGVNS.

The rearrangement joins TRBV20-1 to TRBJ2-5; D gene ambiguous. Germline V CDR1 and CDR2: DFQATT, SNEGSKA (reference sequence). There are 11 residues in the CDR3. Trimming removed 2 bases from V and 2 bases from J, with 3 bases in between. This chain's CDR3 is CSARSQETQYF. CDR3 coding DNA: TGCAGTGCTAGATCACAAGAGACCCAGTACTTC.

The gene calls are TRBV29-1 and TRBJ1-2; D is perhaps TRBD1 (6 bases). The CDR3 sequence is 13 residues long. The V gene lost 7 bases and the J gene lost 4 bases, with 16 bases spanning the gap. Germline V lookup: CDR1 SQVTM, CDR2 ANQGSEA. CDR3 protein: CSAGVRGTYGYTF. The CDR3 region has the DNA TGCAGCGCTGGGGTCAGGGGAACCTATGGCTACACCTTC.

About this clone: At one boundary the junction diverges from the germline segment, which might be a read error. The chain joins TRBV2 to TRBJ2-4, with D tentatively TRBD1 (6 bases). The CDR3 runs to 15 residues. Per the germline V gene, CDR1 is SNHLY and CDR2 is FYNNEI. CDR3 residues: CASSPADWDKNSQYF. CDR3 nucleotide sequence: TGTGCCAGCAGTCCCGCCGATTGGGACAAAAACAGTCAGTACTTC. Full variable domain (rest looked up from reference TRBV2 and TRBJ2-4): EPEVTQTPSHQVTQMGQEVILRCVPISNHLYFYWYRQILGQKVEFLVSFYNNEISEKSEIFDDQFSVERPDGSNFTLKIRSTKLEDSAMYFCASSPADWDKNSQYFGAGTRLSVL.

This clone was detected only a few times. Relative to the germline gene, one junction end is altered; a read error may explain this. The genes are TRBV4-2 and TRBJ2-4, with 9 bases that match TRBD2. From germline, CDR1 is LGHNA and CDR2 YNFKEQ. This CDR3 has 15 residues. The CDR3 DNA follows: TGTGCCAGCAGCCAACCGGGACTAGCTATAAACAGTCAGTACTTC. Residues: CASSQPGLAINSQYF.

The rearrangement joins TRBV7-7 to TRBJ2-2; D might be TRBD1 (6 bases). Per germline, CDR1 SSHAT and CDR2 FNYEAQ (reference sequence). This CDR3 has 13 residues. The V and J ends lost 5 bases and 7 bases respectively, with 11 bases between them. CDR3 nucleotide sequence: TGTGCCAGCAGCCAAGTAGGGGGCGGGGAGCTGTTTTTT. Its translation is CASSQVGGGELFF.

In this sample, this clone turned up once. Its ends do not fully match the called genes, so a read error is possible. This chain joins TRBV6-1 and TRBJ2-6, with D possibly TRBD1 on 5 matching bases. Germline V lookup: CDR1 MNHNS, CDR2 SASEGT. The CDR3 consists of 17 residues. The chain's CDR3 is CASSEFRALAGANGLTF. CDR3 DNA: TGTGCCAGCAGTGAATTCAGGGCCCTGGCTGGGGCCAACGGCCTGACTTTC.

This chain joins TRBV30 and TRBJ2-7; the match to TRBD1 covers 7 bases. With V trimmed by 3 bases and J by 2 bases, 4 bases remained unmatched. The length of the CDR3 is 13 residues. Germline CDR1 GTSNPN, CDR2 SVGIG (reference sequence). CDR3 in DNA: TGTGCCTGGAGGTCGGGACAGACCTACGAGCAGTACTTC. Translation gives CAWRSGQTYEQYF.

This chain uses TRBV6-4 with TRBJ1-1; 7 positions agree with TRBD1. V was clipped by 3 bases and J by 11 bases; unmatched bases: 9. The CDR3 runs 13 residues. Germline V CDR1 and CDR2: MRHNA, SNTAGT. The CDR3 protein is CASSEARGLVAFF. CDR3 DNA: TGTGCCAGCAGTGAGGCCAGGGGGTTAGTGGCTTTCTTT.

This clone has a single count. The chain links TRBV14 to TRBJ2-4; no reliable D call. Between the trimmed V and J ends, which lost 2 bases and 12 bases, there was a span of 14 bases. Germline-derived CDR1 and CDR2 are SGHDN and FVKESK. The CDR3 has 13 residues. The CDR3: CASSQRSWYSQYF. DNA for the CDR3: TGTGCCAGCAGCCAAAGATCGTGGTACAGTCAGTACTTC.

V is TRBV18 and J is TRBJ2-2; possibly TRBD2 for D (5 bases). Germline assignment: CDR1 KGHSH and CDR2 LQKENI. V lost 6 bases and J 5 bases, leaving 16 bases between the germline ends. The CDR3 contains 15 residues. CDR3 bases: TGTGCCAGCTCCGTCGGGATGTTGGGGACCGGGGAGCTGTTTTTT. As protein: CASSVGMLGTGELFF.

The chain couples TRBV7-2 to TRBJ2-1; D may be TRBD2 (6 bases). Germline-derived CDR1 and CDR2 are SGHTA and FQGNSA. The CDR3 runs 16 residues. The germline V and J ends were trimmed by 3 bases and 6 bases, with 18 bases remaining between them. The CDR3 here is CASSFQGGTPSNEQFF. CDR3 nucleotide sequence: TGTGCCAGCAGCTTCCAAGGAGGGACCCCCTCCAATGAGCAGTTCTTC.

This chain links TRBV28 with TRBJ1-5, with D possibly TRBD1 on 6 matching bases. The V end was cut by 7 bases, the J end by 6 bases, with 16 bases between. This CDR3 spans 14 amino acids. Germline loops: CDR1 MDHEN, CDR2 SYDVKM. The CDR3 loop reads CASTLGGASQPQHF. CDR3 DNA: TGTGCCAGCACCTTAGGGGGGGCGAGTCAGCCCCAGCATTTT.

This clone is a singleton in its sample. The CDR3 region has the DNA TGTGCCAGCACCAAGACAAGATTCCAAGAGACCCAGTACTTC. It codes for CASTKTRFQETQYF. This rearrangement joins TRBV6-5 to TRBJ2-5; no clear D gene. Germline CDR1 MNHEY, CDR2 SVGAGI. The ends were cut back, 7 bases at V and 1 base at J, with 13 bases in the middle. The CDR3 length is 14 residues.

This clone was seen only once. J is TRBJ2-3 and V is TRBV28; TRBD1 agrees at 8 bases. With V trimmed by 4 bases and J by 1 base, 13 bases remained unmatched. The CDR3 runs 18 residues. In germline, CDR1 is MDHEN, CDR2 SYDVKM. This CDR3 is CASSWGRGLSKGTDTQYF. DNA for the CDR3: TGTGCCAGCAGTTGGGGCAGGGGGCTATCTAAGGGCACAGATACGCAGTATTTT.

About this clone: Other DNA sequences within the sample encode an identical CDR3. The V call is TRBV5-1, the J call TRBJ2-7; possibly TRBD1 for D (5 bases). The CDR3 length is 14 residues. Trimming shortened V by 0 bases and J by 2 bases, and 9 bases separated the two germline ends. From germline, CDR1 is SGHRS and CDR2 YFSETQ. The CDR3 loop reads CASSLGGGPYEQYF. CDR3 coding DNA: TGCGCCAGCAGCTTGGGGGGCGGACCCTACGAGCAGTACTTC. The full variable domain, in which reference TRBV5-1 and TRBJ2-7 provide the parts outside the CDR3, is KAGVTQTPRYLIKTRGQQVTLSCSPISGHRSVSWYQQTPGQGLQFLFEYFSETQRNKGNFPGRFSGRQFSNSRSEMNVSTLELGDSALYLCASSLGGGPYEQYFGPGTRLTVT.